This T cell receptor beta chain came from a study of blood T cell repertoires in COVID-19. The wider study: T cells, B-cell-depleted T cells, or PBMCs provided the cDNA or gDNA that served as material.

CDR1 and CDR2 (germline): KGHSH, LQKENI. The V end was cut by 6 bases, the J end by 8 bases, with 19 bases between. The CDR3 covers 15 residues. Here immunoSEQ multiplex PCR was the method, and the copy in TCRdb shows in-frame clones only, minus some. The sample lists about 260,000 clones; approximately 84% were seen once. Sequencing input: peripheral blood. The rearrangement uses TRBV18 and TRBJ1-4; D uncertain. The sequence came from a woman older than 75 with acute or convalescent COVID-19. The CDR3 reads CASSNPGAGGEKLFF. In nucleotides, the CDR3 is TGTGCCAGCTCCAACCCAGGCGCCGGAGGAGAAAAACTGTTTTTT.